This T cell receptor beta chain was documented in a study of cytomegalovirus exposure and HLA in healthy donors. Measured with immunoSEQ multiplex PCR; TCRdb has only the in-frame clones, and not every one. Of around 190,000 clones listed, 86% are singletons. Germline V lookup: CDR1 SGDLS, CDR2 YYNGEE. The V end was cut by 0 bases, the J end by 0 bases, with 10 bases between. The CDR3 spans 16 residues. In this sample, this clone turned up once. The chain recombines TRBV9 with TRBJ1-3; D unclear. The clonotype comes from a woman younger than 35 in good health and CMV-seronegative. Specimen: PBMCs. The CDR3 sequence: CASSVDIGTSGNTIYF. CDR3 sequence (DNA): TGTGCCAGCAGCGTAGATATTGGCACCTCTGGAAACACCATATATTTT.